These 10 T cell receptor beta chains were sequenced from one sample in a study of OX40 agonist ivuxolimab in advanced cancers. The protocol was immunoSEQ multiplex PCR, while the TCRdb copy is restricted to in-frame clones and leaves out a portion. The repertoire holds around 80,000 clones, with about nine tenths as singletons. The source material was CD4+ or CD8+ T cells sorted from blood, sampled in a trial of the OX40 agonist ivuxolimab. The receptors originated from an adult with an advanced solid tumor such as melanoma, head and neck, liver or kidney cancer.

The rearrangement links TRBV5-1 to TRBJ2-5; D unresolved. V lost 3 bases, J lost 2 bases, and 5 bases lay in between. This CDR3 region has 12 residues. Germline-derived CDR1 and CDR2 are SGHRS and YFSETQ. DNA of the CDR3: TGCGCCAGCAGCTCCCCTCAAGAGACCCAGTACTTC. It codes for CASSSPQETQYF. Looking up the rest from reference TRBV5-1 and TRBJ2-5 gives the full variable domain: KAGVTQTPRYLIKTRGQQVTLSCSPISGHRSVSWYQQTPGQGLQFLFEYFSETQRNKGNFPGRFSGRQFSNSRSEMNVSTLELGDSALYLCASSSPQETQYFGPGTRLLVL.

The CDR3 reads CSVDLQGGRGYTF. As DNA, the CDR3 is TGCAGCGTTGATCTACAGGGAGGGCGTGGCTACACCTTC. V usage is TRBV29-1 and J usage is TRBJ1-2; a weak D match, TRBD1 (6 bases). V was cut by 3 bases and J by 7 bases, with 15 bases left in between. The CDR3 has 13 amino acids. Germline CDR1 is SQVTM and CDR2 is ANQGSEA.

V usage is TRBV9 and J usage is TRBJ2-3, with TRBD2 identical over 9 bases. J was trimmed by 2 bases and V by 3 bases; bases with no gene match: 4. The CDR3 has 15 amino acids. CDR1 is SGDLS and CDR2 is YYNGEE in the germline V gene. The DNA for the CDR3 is TGTGCCAGCAGCGAGACTAGCGGTACCACAGATACGCAGTATTTT. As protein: CASSETSGTTDTQYF.

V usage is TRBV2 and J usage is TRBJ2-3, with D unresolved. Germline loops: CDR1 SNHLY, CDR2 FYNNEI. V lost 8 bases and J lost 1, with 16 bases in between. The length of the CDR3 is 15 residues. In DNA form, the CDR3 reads TGTGCCAGCGCGGCGGAGTGGGTAGGCACAGATACGCAGTATTTT. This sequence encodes CASAAEWVGTDTQYF.

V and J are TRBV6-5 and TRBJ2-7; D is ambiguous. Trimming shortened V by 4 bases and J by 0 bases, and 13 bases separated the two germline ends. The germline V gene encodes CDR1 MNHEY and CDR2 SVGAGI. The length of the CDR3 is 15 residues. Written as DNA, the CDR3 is TGTGCCAGCAGTTCCCCCTCCGGGCCCTCCTACGAGCAGTACTTC. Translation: CASSSPSGPSYEQYF.

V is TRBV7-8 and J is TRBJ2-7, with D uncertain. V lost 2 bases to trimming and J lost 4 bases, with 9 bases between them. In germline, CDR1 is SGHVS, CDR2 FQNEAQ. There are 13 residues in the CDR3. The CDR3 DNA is TGTGCCAGCAGCTTACACCAGTCTTACGAGCAGTACTTC. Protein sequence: CASSLHQSYEQYF.

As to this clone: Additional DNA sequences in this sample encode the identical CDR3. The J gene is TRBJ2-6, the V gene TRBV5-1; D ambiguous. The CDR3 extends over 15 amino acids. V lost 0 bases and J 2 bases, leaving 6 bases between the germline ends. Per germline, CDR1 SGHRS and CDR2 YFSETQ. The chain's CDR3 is CASSLAGAGANVLTF. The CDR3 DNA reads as TGCGCCAGCAGCTTGGCAGGTGCTGGGGCCAACGTCCTGACTTTC.

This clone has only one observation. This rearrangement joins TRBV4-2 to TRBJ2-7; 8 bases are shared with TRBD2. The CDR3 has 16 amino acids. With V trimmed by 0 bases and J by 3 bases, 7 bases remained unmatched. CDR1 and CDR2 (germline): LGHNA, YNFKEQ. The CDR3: CASSQEGNSGIYEQYF. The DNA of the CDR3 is TGTGCCAGCAGCCAAGAAGGTAATAGCGGGATCTACGAGCAGTACTTC.

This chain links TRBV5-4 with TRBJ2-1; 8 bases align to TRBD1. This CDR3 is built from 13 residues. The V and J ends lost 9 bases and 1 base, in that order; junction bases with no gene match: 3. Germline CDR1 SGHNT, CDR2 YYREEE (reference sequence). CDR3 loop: CATRDRSYNEQFF. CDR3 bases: TGTGCCACCCGGGACAGGTCCTACAATGAGCAGTTCTTC.

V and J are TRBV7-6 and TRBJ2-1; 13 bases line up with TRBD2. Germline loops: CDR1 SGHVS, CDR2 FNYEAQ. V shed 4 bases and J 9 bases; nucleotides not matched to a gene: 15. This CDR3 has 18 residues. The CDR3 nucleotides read TGTGCCAGCAGCTCCGTCGGTCGAGGACTAGCGGGAGATCGTGAGCAGTTCTTC. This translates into CASSSVGRGLAGDREQFF.